A single sample is the source of the 3 T cell receptor beta chains below, sequenced in a study of shared clonotypes between healthy human individuals. Method: immunoSEQ multiplex PCR; TCRdb's copy keeps in-frame clones and lacks some. The table shows some 1 million clones, with around 74% occurring only once. Sequenced input: memory CD4+ T cells sorted from blood. As to subset: CD45RA-negative fraction. The receptor set was obtained from a man in his late teens or twenties in good health.

The chain has TRBV5-5 and TRBJ1-4; tentatively, D is TRBD1 (5 bases). The CDR3 spans 16 residues. Germline CDR1 and CDR2: SGHKS and YYEKEE (reference sequence). The V end lost 3 bases, the J end lost 0 bases, and 12 bases lay between the germline ends. This CDR3 is CASSSLGGSTNEKLFF. CDR3 DNA sequence: TGTGCCAGCAGCTCGCTCGGGGGTTCAACTAATGAAAAACTGTTTTTT.

The rearrangement links TRBV28 to TRBJ2-7, with D uncertain. Per germline, CDR1 MDHEN and CDR2 SYDVKM. This CDR3 has 11 amino acids. V lost 5 bases to trimming and J lost 12 bases, with 14 bases between them. CDR3 loop: CASSTGPQWYF. CDR3 DNA sequence: TGTGCCAGCAGTACGGGTCCCCAGTGGTACTTC.

This clone occurred a few times. This rearrangement joins TRBV28 to TRBJ1-2; D remains unclear. This CDR3 is 13 amino acids long. Germline CDR1 MDHEN, CDR2 SYDVKM. Trimming stripped 6 bases from V and 4 bases from J, with 12 bases between. The CDR3 DNA is TGTGCCAGCAGCCCAGATACCAGCTATGGCTACACCTTC. Residues: CASSPDTSYGYTF.